The 6 T cell receptor beta chains below were found in one sample sequenced in a study of T cell responses to AZD1222 COVID-19 vaccine. The method was immunoSEQ multiplex PCR; TCRdb's version includes in-frame clones alone and lacks a portion of them. The data contain tens of thousands of clones, roughly 88% of them seen just once; the ten biggest clones take up over 12%. The sequencing used peripheral blood, collected on day 0 of AZD1222 vaccination. The receptors shown here come from an adult in good health.

The chain joins TRBV9 to TRBJ2-3, with TRBD2 as a possible D gene (5 bases). V shed 4 bases and J shed 4 bases, with 10 bases lying between them. This CDR3 is 13 amino acids long. Germline V gene lookup returns CDR1 SGDLS and CDR2 YYNGEE. The CDR3 loop reads CASSTLGADTQYF. In DNA, the CDR3 is TGTGCCAGCAGCACCCTCGGGGCAGATACGCAGTATTTT.

The chain is built from TRBV6-5 and TRBJ1-6; 7 nucleotides align to TRBD1. The CDR3 consists of 15 residues. Trimming took 6 bases from V and 6 from J; bases not matched to a gene: 8. Germline values: CDR1 MNHEY, CDR2 SVGAGI. The CDR3, as DNA: TGTGCCAGCAGGGGCTCGGGACAGCTTAATTCACCCCTCCACTTT. The encoded protein is CASRGSGQLNSPLHF.

The CDR3 reads CASSLTSGGGETQYF. CDR3 bases: TGTGCCAGCAGCTTGACTAGCGGGGGGGGAGAGACCCAGTACTTC. The chain carries TRBV5-4 and TRBJ2-5; 13 nucleotides align to TRBD2. The CDR3 is made up of 15 amino acids. The V gene's germline CDR1 is SGHNT and CDR2 YYREEE (reference sequence). V was clipped by 1 base and J by 4 bases; unmatched bases: 1.

The rearrangement links TRBV3-1 (or the pseudogene TRBV3-2) to TRBJ1-6; D is undetermined. Germline V gives CDR1 LGHDT, CDR2 YNNKEL (reference sequence). Trimming stripped 4 bases from V and 9 bases from J, with 25 bases between. This CDR3 has 18 amino acids. CDR3: CASSRGFIALGRTSPLHF. The CDR3 nucleotides read TGTGCCAGCAGCCGAGGGTTTATCGCCCTTGGCAGAACTTCACCCCTCCACTTT.

The chain recombines TRBV9 with TRBJ2-3; no reliable D call. V shed 2 bases and J shed 1 base, with 11 bases lying between them. The germline V gene encodes CDR1 SGDLS and CDR2 YYNGEE. The CDR3 totals 15 residues. CDR3: CASSVLNMGTDTQYF. In nucleotides, the CDR3 is TGTGCCAGCAGCGTCCTCAACATGGGCACAGATACGCAGTATTTT.

The chain joins TRBV27 to TRBJ2-7; D possibly corresponds to TRBD1 (6 bases). V dropped 5 bases and J dropped 6 bases, with 17 bases sitting between them. Germline assignment: CDR1 MNHEY and CDR2 SMNVEV (reference sequence). This CDR3 has 14 amino acids. The CDR3 DNA reads TGTGCCAGCAGTCCGTACCAGACAGGTTTCGAGCAGTACTTC. Its translation is CASSPYQTGFEQYF.